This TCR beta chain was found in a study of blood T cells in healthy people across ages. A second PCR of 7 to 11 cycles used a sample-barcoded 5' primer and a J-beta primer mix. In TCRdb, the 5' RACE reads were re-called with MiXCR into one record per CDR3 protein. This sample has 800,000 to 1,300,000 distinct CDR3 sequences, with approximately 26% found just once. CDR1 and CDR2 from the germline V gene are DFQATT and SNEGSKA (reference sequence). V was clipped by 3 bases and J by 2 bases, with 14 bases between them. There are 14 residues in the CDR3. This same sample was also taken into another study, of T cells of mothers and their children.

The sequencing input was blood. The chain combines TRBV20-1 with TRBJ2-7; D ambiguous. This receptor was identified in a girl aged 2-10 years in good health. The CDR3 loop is CSAREDRYPYEQYF. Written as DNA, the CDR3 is TGCAGTGCTAGGGAAGATCGCTACCCCTACGAGCAGTACTTC.